This is a list of T cell receptor beta chains from one sample in a study of Ad26.COV2.S vaccination and SARS-CoV-2 variants. Assay: immunoSEQ multiplex PCR; the TCRdb copy retains only in-frame clones and omits some. The sample consists of hundreds of thousands of clones, around 92% of them appearing once. The input for sequencing was peripheral blood, taken in a trial of Ad26.COV2.S vaccine versus placebo. These TCRs come from a person between 18 and 65 years old who received the Ad26.COV2.S COVID-19 vaccine or a placebo. The CDR3 runs from the conserved cysteine through the conserved F or W. Fields, in order: CDR3 DNA, CDR3 protein, J gene, clone size, V gene, D gene. A D gene is named only where the DNA matches it firmly. The size entry is marked missing in some rows and otherwise reads once, few, many or a size class.

CDR3 DNA: TGCGCCAGCAGCTTTCAAGGGGAGAGTGAAAAACTGTTTTTT
CDR3 protein: CASSFQGESEKLFF
J gene: TRBJ1-4
clone size: .
V gene: TRBV5-1
D gene: .

CDR3 DNA: TGTGCCAGCAGGGCGGGCCTTAGCAATCAGCCCCAGCATTTT
CDR3 protein: CASRAGLSNQPQHF
J gene: TRBJ1-5
clone size: .
V gene: TRBV2
D gene: .

CDR3 DNA: TGTGCCTGGAGACCCCCCAGTAGCAATCAGCCCCAGCATTTT
CDR3 protein: CAWRPPSSNQPQHF
J gene: TRBJ1-5
clone size: .
V gene: TRBV30
D gene: .

CDR3 DNA: TGCGCCAGCAGCTTGGAATCGGGCGGAGGCTCCTACAATGAGCAGTTCTTC
CDR3 protein: CASSLESGGGSYNEQFF
J gene: TRBJ2-1
clone size: once
V gene: TRBV5-1
D gene: .

CDR3 DNA: TGTGCCAGCAGCATTGGACAGGCCCCTGGAAACACCATATATTTT
CDR3 protein: CASSIGQAPGNTIYF
J gene: TRBJ1-3
clone size: once
V gene: TRBV13
D gene: TRBD1

CDR3 DNA: TGTGCCAGTACGCAAAGGCAGGGAGCAGATACGCAGTATTTT
CDR3 protein: CASTQRQGADTQYF
J gene: TRBJ2-3
clone size: .
V gene: TRBV19
D gene: .

CDR3 DNA: TGTGCCAGCAGCCGCCAAACTCTGGCCGGCACAGATACGCAGTATTTT
CDR3 protein: CASSRQTLAGTDTQYF
J gene: TRBJ2-3
clone size: .
V gene: TRBV3-1/TRBV3-2
D gene: .

CDR3 DNA: TGTGCCAGCGGAAGAGGGACGGCTAGAAATCAGCCCCAGCATTTT
CDR3 protein: CASGRGTARNQPQHF
J gene: TRBJ1-5
clone size: .
V gene: TRBV2
D gene: .

CDR3 DNA: TGTGCCAGCCAGCGGGACACGAGCTCTGGAAACACCATATATTTT
CDR3 protein: CASQRDTSSGNTIYF
J gene: TRBJ1-3
clone size: .
V gene: TRBV4-2
D gene: .

CDR3 DNA: TGTGCCAGCAGTCCAACTAGCGGGAGAGCGGAGACCCAGTACTTC
CDR3 protein: CASSPTSGRAETQYF
J gene: TRBJ2-5
clone size: .
V gene: TRBV6-2/TRBV6-3
D gene: TRBD2

CDR3 DNA: TGTGCCAGCAGCCGGCGCGGGGACCCGCAAGAGACCCAGTACTTC
CDR3 protein: CASSRRGDPQETQYF
J gene: TRBJ2-5
clone size: .
V gene: TRBV7-2
D gene: .

CDR3 DNA: TGTGCCAGCAGCTTAGGCGGGGGACCTTACGAGCAGTACTTC
CDR3 protein: CASSLGGGPYEQYF
J gene: TRBJ2-7
clone size: .
V gene: TRBV11-3
D gene: TRBD2

CDR3 DNA: TGTGCCAGCAGTTCCGGGATTCAGCCACCCCTCCACTTT
CDR3 protein: CASSSGIQPPLHF
J gene: TRBJ1-6
clone size: .
V gene: TRBV6-5
D gene: .

CDR3 DNA: TGTGCCAGTACCCTTACTAGCGGGGCGAACACCGGGGAGCTGTTTTTT
CDR3 protein: CASTLTSGANTGELFF
J gene: TRBJ2-2
clone size: .
V gene: TRBV19
D gene: TRBD2

CDR3 DNA: TGTGCCAGCAGCTTGACTGTACCATCCACCAATCAGCCCCAGCATTTT
CDR3 protein: CASSLTVPSTNQPQHF
J gene: TRBJ1-5
clone size: .
V gene: TRBV5-8
D gene: .